The clone carrying this T cell receptor beta chain has just a few counts. What it binds is unknown. One end of the junction is discordant with germline, which a read error may explain. This sample was included in a study of blood T cells in healthy people across ages. Overall study results and limits: In these data, TCR beta diversity tracked strongly with naive T cell percentage. When set beside aged donors, long-lived donors presented more naive CD4+ cells and higher diversity.

The second PCR ran roughly 6 to 11 cycles with a sample-barcoded 5' primer and J-beta primers. TCRdb processed the 5' RACE reads anew with MiXCR; each CDR3 protein has one entry. The sample lists 650,000 to 800,000 distinct CDR3 sequences, approximately 52% occurring once. This CDR3 has 15 amino acids. Germline loops: CDR1 LGHNA, CDR2 YNFKEQ. What was sequenced was blood. The TCR was taken from a woman aged 80 or older in good health. The V call is TRBV4-2, the J call TRBJ2-7; maybe TRBD2 (5 bases). The CDR3 spells CAGSQDAGRSYEQYF. As DNA, the CDR3 is TGTGCCGGCAGCCAAGATGCGGGCCGCTCCTACGAGCAGTACTTC.